This TCR beta chain is drawn from a study of blood T cell repertoires in COVID-19. Study in general: The cDNA or gDNA used as material had been derived from T cells, B-cell-depleted T cells, or PBMCs.

Per the germline V gene, CDR1 is SGHVS and CDR2 is FQNEAQ. V was clipped by 0 bases and J by 0 bases, with 11 bases between them. The CDR3 has 16 residues. Recovered status applied to Cohort 3 donors who had two consecutive negative PCRs. It also applied to those with clearance or with symptom resolution. Only in-frame clones appear in the TCRdb table, and some are missing; sequencing was by immunoSEQ multiplex PCR. The sample holds hundreds of thousands of clones, roughly 83% seen once. The receptor comes from a woman in her fifties or sixties who had recovered from COVID-19. The chain couples TRBV7-8 to TRBJ1-1; D remains unclear. The sample taken for sequencing was PBMCs or T cells enriched from blood (not recorded which). The DNA for the CDR3 is TGTGCCAGCAGCTTAGCTGGGCGGACTATGAACACTGAAGCTTTCTTT. Its protein is CASSLAGRTMNTEAFF.